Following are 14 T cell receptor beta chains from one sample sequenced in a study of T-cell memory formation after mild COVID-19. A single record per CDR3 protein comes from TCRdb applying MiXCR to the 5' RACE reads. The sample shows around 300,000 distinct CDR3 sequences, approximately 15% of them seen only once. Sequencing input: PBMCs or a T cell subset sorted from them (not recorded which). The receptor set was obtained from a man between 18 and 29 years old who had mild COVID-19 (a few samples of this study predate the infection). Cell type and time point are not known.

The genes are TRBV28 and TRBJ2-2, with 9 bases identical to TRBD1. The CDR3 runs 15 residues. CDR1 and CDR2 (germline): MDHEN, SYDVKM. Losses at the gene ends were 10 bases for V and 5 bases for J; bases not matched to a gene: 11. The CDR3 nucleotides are TGTGCCACCGGAAAACCGGGACAGGGAACCGGGGAGCTGTTTTTT. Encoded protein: CATGKPGQGTGELFF.

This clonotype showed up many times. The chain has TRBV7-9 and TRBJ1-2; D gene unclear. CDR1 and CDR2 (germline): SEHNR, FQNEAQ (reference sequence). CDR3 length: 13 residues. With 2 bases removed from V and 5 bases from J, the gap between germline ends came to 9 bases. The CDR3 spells CASSLSRGYGYTF. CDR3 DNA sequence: TGTGCCAGCAGCTTATCGCGGGGATATGGCTACACCTTC.

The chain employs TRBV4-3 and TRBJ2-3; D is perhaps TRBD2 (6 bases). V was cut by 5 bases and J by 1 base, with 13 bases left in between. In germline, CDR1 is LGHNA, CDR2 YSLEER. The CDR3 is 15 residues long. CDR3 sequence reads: CASSLGGDGTDTQYF. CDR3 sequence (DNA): TGCGCCAGCAGCTTGGGGGGAGACGGCACAGATACGCAGTATTTT.

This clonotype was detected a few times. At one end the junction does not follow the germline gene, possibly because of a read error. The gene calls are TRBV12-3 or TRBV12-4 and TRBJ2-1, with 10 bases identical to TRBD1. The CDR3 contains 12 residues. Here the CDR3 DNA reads TGTGCCAGCACCCTCCTTCCGGGGACAGGGGTTTTC. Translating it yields CASTLLPGTGVF.

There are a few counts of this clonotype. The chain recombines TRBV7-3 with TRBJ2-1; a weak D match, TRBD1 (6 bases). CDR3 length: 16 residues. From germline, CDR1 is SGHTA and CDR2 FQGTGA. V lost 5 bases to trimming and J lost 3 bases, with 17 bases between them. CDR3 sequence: CASSAVGTTHYNEQFF. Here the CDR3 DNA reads TGTGCCAGCAGCGCAGTAGGGACAACGCACTACAATGAGCAGTTCTTC.

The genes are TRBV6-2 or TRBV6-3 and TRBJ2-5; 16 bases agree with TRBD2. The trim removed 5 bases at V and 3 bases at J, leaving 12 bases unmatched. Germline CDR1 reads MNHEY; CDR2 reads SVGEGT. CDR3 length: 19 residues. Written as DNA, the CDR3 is TGTGCCAGCAGTAAAACCGGGACTAGCGGGGGGGCCTGGGAAGAGACCCAGTACTTC. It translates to CASSKTGTSGGAWEETQYF.

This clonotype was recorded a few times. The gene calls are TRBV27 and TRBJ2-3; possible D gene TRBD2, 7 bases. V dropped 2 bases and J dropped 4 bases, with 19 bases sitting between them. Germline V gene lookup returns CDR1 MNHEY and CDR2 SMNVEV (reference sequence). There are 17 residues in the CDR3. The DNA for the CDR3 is TGTGCCAGCAGTTTAGCCTATGGGGGGGCCGTCGCAGATACGCAGTATTTT. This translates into CASSLAYGGAVADTQYF.

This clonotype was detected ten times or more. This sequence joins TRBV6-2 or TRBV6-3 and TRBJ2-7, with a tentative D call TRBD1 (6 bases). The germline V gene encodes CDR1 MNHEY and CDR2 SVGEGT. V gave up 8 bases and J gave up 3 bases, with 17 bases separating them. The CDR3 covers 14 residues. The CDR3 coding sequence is TGTGCCAGCGAGCAACAGGGCCGTGGCTACGAGCAGTACTTC. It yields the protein CASEQQGRGYEQYF.

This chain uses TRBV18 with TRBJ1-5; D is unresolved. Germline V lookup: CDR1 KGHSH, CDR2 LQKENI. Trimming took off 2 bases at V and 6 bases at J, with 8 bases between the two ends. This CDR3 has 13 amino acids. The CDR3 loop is CASSPEGSQPQHF. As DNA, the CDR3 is TGTGCCAGCTCACCAGAAGGGAGTCAGCCCCAGCATTTT.

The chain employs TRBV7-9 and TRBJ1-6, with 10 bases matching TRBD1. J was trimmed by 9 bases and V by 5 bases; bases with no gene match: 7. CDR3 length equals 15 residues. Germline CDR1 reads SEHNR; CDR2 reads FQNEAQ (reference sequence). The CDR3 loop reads CASSPGQGSSSPLHF. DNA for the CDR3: TGTGCCAGCAGCCCGGGACAGGGGTCCAGTTCACCCCTCCACTTT.

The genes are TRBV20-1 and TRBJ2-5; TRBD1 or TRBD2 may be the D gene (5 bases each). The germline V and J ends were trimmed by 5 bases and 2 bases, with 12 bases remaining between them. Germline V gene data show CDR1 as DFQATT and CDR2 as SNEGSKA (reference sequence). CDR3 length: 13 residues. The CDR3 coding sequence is TGCAGTGCTTACCGGGACGTACAAGAGACCCAGTACTTC. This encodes CSAYRDVQETQYF.

In DNA form, the CDR3 reads TGTGCCATCAGTGATGGGACAGGGGCCTACTCTGGAAACACCATATATTTT. Translation gives CAISDGTGAYSGNTIYF. The rearrangement uses TRBV10-3 and TRBJ1-3; 10 bases align to TRBD1. This CDR3 contains 17 residues. V gave up 3 bases and J gave up 0 bases; unmatched junction bases: 5. CDR1 is ENHRY and CDR2 is SYGVKD in the germline V gene.

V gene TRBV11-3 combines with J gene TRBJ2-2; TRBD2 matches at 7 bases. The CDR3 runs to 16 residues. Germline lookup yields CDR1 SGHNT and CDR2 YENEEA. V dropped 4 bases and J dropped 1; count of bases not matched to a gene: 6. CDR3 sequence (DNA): TGTGCCAGCAGCTCCCATGGGGGGGTGAACACCGGGGAGCTGTTTTTT. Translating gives CASSSHGGVNTGELFF.

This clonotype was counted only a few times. This CDR3 reads CSASEFIDSSYEQYF. CDR3 bases: TGCAGTGCTAGTGAATTTATTGACAGCTCCTACGAGCAGTACTTC. The rearrangement links TRBV20-1 to TRBJ2-7; maybe TRBD1 (5 bases). Germline V gene lookup returns CDR1 DFQATT and CDR2 SNEGSKA (reference sequence). The CDR3 has 15 amino acids. Trimming shortened V by 3 bases and J by 0 bases, and 15 bases separated the two germline ends.